The clone carrying this TCR beta chain was found a few times. Its antigen is not identified. This record comes from a study of T cell repertoires in cytomegalovirus infection. Looking at the study overall: Evidence of both CMV infection and a matching HLA type came from public TCR beta signatures. General study points: The response measured ex vivo was dominated by TCR beta clonotypes (HLA-C-restricted and CMV-specific). Identification of carriers of CMV plus the relevant HLA was achieved through cumulative public TCR beta family frequency.

Between the trimmed V and J ends, which lost 3 bases and 7 bases, there was a span of 21 bases. Germline CDR1 and CDR2: MDHEN and SYDVKM. The CDR3 loop spans 16 amino acids. MiXCR, applied by TCRdb to the reads, yields one record per CDR3 protein. The sample contains about 680,000 distinct CDR3 sequences, 20% to 25% of which appear only once. This clonotype was obtained from a human donor in good health (CMV status not recorded). Some clones in this sample may be carry-over from other donors' samples. This sequence joins TRBV28 and TRBJ2-5; D may be TRBD1 or TRBD2 (5 bases each). The sequenced material came from CD8+ T cells from PBMCs. The CDR3 nucleotides read TGTGCCAGCAGTTTGAGGCTTGGACCCCCGAGGGGGACCCAGTACTTC. It translates to CASSLRLGPPRGTQYF. The full variable domain, its missing parts supplied by reference TRBV28 and TRBJ2-5, is DVKVTQSSRYLVKRTGEKVFLECVQDMDHENMFWYRQDPGLGLRLIYFSYDVKMKEKGDIPEGYSVSREKKERFSLILESASTNQTSMYLCASSLRLGPPRGTQYFGPGTRLLVL.